The next 14 T cell receptor beta chains were all read from a single sample in a study of cytomegalovirus exposure and HLA in healthy donors. Primers included in the PCR were 60 Vbeta and 13 Jbeta primers. Here immunoSEQ multiplex PCR was the method, and the copy in TCRdb shows in-frame clones only, minus some. The data show about 89,000 clones, roughly three quarters seen once. The sample was PBMCs. These receptors were taken from a man younger than 45 in good health and CMV-seronegative.

The chain couples TRBV6-5 to TRBJ1-1; 7 positions agree with TRBD1. V lost 4 bases to trimming and J lost 0 bases; unmatched junction nucleotides: 5. The CDR3 totals 15 residues. CDR1 and CDR2 from the germline V gene are MNHEY and SVGAGI. Here the CDR3 reads CASSSQGGVNTEAFF. DNA of the CDR3: TGTGCCAGCAGTTCCCAGGGGGGCGTGAACACTGAAGCTTTCTTT.

This chain joins TRBV5-1 and TRBJ2-2, with TRBD1 identical over 12 bases. Germline loops: CDR1 SGHRS, CDR2 YFSETQ. V dropped 0 bases and J dropped 7; count of bases not matched to a gene: 7. This CDR3 region has 17 residues. The CDR3 DNA reads as TGCGCCAGCAGCTTGGCCACCGGGACAGGGGGCTTCGGGGAGCTGTTTTTT. This gives the protein CASSLATGTGGFGELFF.

This rearrangement joins TRBV6-1 to TRBJ2-3, with 9 bases identical to TRBD1. Trimming at V came to 0 bases and at J to 3 bases, leaving 16 bases not matched to a gene. The V gene's germline CDR1 is MNHNS and CDR2 SASEGT. The CDR3 runs to 20 residues. This chain's CDR3 is CASSEALGTGTSVATDTQYF. CDR3 sequence (DNA): TGTGCCAGCAGTGAAGCGCTTGGGACAGGGACCTCAGTTGCAACAGATACGCAGTATTTT.

This rearrangement joins TRBV27 to TRBJ2-7; TRBD2 matches at 11 bases. The CDR3 sequence is 14 residues long. Trimming cost V 7 bases and J 11 bases; bases outside gene matches: 13. Germline values: CDR1 MNHEY, CDR2 SMNVEV (reference sequence). The CDR3 DNA sequence: TGTGCCAGCAAGACTAGCGGGGACTCCTATGAGGAGTACTTC. This codes for CASKTSGDSYEEYF.

This clone has just a few counts. The V and J genes are TRBV7-2 and TRBJ1-2; possibly TRBD1 for D (6 bases). The CDR3 has 14 residues. Germline CDR1 SGHTA, CDR2 FQGNSA. V was pared by 5 bases and J by 8 bases, with 18 bases between. CDR3 sequence: CASSPNSGGGGYTF. DNA of the CDR3: TGTGCCAGCAGCCCCAATAGCGGGGGGGGCGGCTACACCTTC.

The chain recombines TRBV28 with TRBJ2-7; TRBD1 is a possible D gene (6 bases). CDR1 and CDR2 (germline): MDHEN, SYDVKM. This CDR3 has 15 residues. V was pared by 7 bases and J by 6 bases, with 22 bases between. The CDR3 spells CASTSAASGDGEQYF. As DNA, the CDR3 is TGTGCCAGCACCTCTGCTGCATCAGGGGACGGCGAGCAGTACTTC.

This sequence joins TRBV29-1 and TRBJ2-3; 9 bases are shared with TRBD2. Germline trimming cut 4 bases from V and 3 bases from J; bases unmatched to any gene: 8. CDR3 length equals 15 residues. Germline V gives CDR1 SQVTM, CDR2 ANQGSEA. CDR3 DNA sequence: TGCAGCGTTGGGAGGCGGGAGGGGGGTACAGATACGCAGTATTTT. It yields the protein CSVGRREGGTDTQYF.

This sequence joins TRBV11-2 and TRBJ2-5; D unclear. The V end was cut by 5 bases, the J end by 5 bases, with 21 bases between. The CDR3 is 16 residues long. Germline V CDR1 and CDR2: SGHAT, FQNNGV. CDR3 sequence (DNA): TGTGCCAGCAGCGCCGCTCTATTTAAATCCGTGGAGACCCAGTACTTC. This encodes CASSAALFKSVETQYF.

The gene calls are TRBV2 and TRBJ2-7; D might be TRBD2 (5 bases). CDR3 size: 14 residues. Trimming took off 8 bases at V and 2 bases at J, with 16 bases between the two ends. CDR1 is SNHLY, CDR2 FYNNEI, per germline. CDR3 sequence reads: CASVHSRVAYEQYF. The CDR3 coding sequence is TGTGCCAGCGTCCATTCGCGGGTTGCCTACGAGCAGTACTTC.

This chain links TRBV11-2 with TRBJ2-7; D not resolved. CDR1 and CDR2 from the germline V gene are SGHAT and FQNNGV. Trimming stripped 5 bases from V and 0 bases from J, with 11 bases between. The CDR3 extends over 14 amino acids. The CDR3 nucleotides read TGTGCCAGCAGCCCCCAGTTAAGCTCCTACGAGCAGTACTTC. This translates into CASSPQLSSYEQYF.

V and J are TRBV28 and TRBJ1-3; the D gene is possibly TRBD1 (5 bases). The germline gives CDR1 MDHEN, CDR2 SYDVKM. The CDR3 covers 15 residues. The V and J ends lost 5 bases and 4 bases respectively, with 15 bases between them. The CDR3 coding sequence is TGTGCCAGCAGTGCGGGACGTTTGGGGGGAAACACCATATATTTT. It is translated as CASSAGRLGGNTIYF.

This chain uses TRBV6-1 with TRBJ1-2; D might be TRBD1 (5 bases). V dropped 2 bases and J dropped 4 bases, with 14 bases sitting between them. CDR3 length: 15 residues. The germline V gene encodes CDR1 MNHNS and CDR2 SASEGT. As DNA, the CDR3 is TGTGCCAGCAGTGAAACGAGTCGCCAGGGCTATGGCTACACCTTC. Amino acids: CASSETSRQGYGYTF.

The V call is TRBV2, the J call TRBJ1-2, with a possible D match to TRBD1 (6 bases). The CDR3 loop spans 13 amino acids. Germline V gives CDR1 SNHLY, CDR2 FYNNEI. V lost 5 bases and J 3 bases, leaving 10 bases between the germline ends. The CDR3 region is CASSIQGHYGYTF. CDR3 in DNA: TGTGCCAGCAGTATTCAGGGGCACTATGGCTACACCTTC.

This clone appeared a single time. The V and J genes are TRBV5-4 and TRBJ1-1; 10 nucleotides line up with TRBD1. The CDR3 has 15 amino acids. Trimming took 4 bases from V and 5 from J; bases not matched to a gene: 8. Germline CDR1 is SGHNT and CDR2 is YYREEE (reference sequence). The CDR3 region is CASSPGDRGFTEAFF. The CDR3 bases are TGTGCCAGCAGCCCAGGGGACAGGGGATTTACTGAAGCTTTCTTT.